Presented here are 24 T cell receptor beta chains from one specimen sequenced in a study of cytomegalovirus exposure and HLA in healthy donors. This PCR relied on a set of 60 Vbeta primers and 13 Jbeta primers. Some clones are missing from TCRdb's copy, which holds only in-frame ones; the method was immunoSEQ multiplex PCR. Here the sample spans approximately 120,000 clones, about three quarters being singletons. The sample consisted of PBMCs. The receptors come from a woman in her twenties or thirties in good health and CMV-seronegative.

The rearrangement links TRBV7-6 to TRBJ2-3, with 11 bases that match TRBD2. Germline V gene lookup returns CDR1 SGHVS and CDR2 FNYEAQ. Trimming cost V 5 bases and J 3 bases; bases outside gene matches: 13. CDR3 size: 18 residues. The DNA for the CDR3 is TGTGCCAGCAGCCCCCTGGTTCCCCTAGCGGGAGGTACAGATACGCAGTATTTT. This translates into CASSPLVPLAGGTDTQYF.

The J gene is TRBJ1-1, the V gene TRBV6-5, with D possibly TRBD1 on 6 matching bases. The CDR3 is 14 amino acids. Germline-derived CDR1 and CDR2 are MNHEY and SVGAGI. The ends were cut back, 6 bases at V and 1 base at J, with 12 bases in the middle. CDR3 protein: CASRQGWQNTEAFF. As DNA, the CDR3 is TGTGCCAGCAGACAGGGTTGGCAGAACACTGAAGCTTTCTTT.

V usage is TRBV4-1 and J usage is TRBJ2-1; 8 nucleotides line up with TRBD1. The CDR3 is 13 residues long. Germline trimming cut 4 bases from V and 7 bases from J; bases unmatched to any gene: 3. CDR1 is MGHRA, CDR2 YSYEKL, per germline. The CDR3: CASSRTGNNEQFF. CDR3 bases: TGCGCCAGCAGCCGGACAGGGAATAATGAGCAGTTCTTC.

This clone was counted a single time. The chain has TRBV6-6 and TRBJ1-1, with D maybe TRBD1 (5 bases). The germline gives CDR1 MNHNY, CDR2 SVGAGI (reference sequence). V was shortened by 11 bases and J by 7 bases, with 14 bases between the two germline ends. The CDR3 extends over 11 amino acids. CDR3 sequence reads: CAAGTAGEAFF. DNA of the CDR3: TGTGCCGCGGGGACGGCAGGTGAAGCTTTCTTT.

The V call is TRBV6-5, the J call TRBJ2-7, with D hard to call. Trimming took 10 bases from V and 2 from J, leaving 15 bases between them. The germline V gene has CDR1 MNHEY and CDR2 SVGAGI. The CDR3 has 13 amino acids. CDR3 protein: CATSEPFTYEQYF. The DNA for the CDR3 is TGTGCCACATCCGAGCCTTTTACCTACGAGCAGTACTTC.

The chain has TRBV29-1 and TRBJ2-7; 8 bases are a match to TRBD1. This CDR3 region has 12 residues. The junction had 2 bases not matched to a gene; V was cut back by 3 bases and J by 4 bases. CDR1 is SQVTM and CDR2 is ANQGSEA in the germline V gene. The CDR3 nucleotides read TGCAGCGTTGACACAGGGGGGTACGAGCAGTACTTC. Protein: CSVDTGGYEQYF.

The CDR3 DNA is TGTGCTAGTGGTTTGGTGCTAGCGGGAGTTCAATACAATGAGCAGTTCTTC. It is translated as CASGLVLAGVQYNEQFF. The J gene is TRBJ2-1, the V gene TRBV12-5; TRBD2 agrees at 10 bases. This CDR3 is 17 amino acids long. V lost 0 bases and J lost 4; bases outside the gene matches: 6. Germline V CDR1 and CDR2: LGHNT, FRNRAP.

V gene TRBV28 combines with J gene TRBJ1-2; perhaps TRBD1 as D (6 bases). CDR1 and CDR2 from the germline V gene are MDHEN and SYDVKM. The CDR3 is 14 residues long. V lost 5 bases and J lost 4, with 14 bases in between. The CDR3 sequence: CASSPPGQTYGYTF. The CDR3 DNA sequence: TGTGCCAGCAGTCCCCCCGGACAGACCTATGGCTACACCTTC.

The chain is built from TRBV11-3 and TRBJ2-3; the match to TRBD1 covers 8 bases. The CDR3 is 15 amino acids. V lost 4 bases, J lost 1 base, and 4 bases stayed unmatched. Germline CDR1 is SGHNT and CDR2 is YENEEA. CDR3 sequence: CASSSRTGRTDTQYF. The DNA for the CDR3 is TGTGCCAGCAGCTCAAGGACAGGGCGCACAGATACGCAGTATTTT. Combining the CDR3 with reference TRBV11-3 and TRBJ2-3 gives the whole variable domain EAGVVQSPRYKIIEKKQPVAFWCNPISGHNTLYWYLQNLGQGPELLIRYENEEAVDDSQLPKDRFSAERLKGVDSTLKIQPAELGDSAVYLCASSSRTGRTDTQYFGPGTRLTVL.

J is TRBJ2-1 and V is TRBV28; 11 bases map to TRBD2. Trimming cost V 4 bases and J 7 bases; bases outside gene matches: 9. The CDR3 totals 16 residues. CDR1 is MDHEN, CDR2 SYDVKM, per germline. Here the CDR3 reads CASSSTTSGRWNEQFF. The CDR3 coding sequence is TGTGCCAGCAGTTCCACAACTAGCGGGAGATGGAATGAGCAGTTCTTC.

The V and J genes are TRBV7-9 and TRBJ2-3; 14 nucleotides align to TRBD2. With V trimmed by 4 bases and J by 6 bases, 6 bases remained unmatched. This CDR3 has 16 residues. Germline lookup yields CDR1 SEHNR and CDR2 FQNEAQ (reference sequence). CDR3 sequence: CASSSGLAGVSDTQYF. As DNA, the CDR3 is TGTGCCAGCAGCTCGGGACTAGCGGGAGTATCGGATACGCAGTATTTT.

This chain joins TRBV19 and TRBJ1-1; D is perhaps TRBD1 (5 bases). The CDR3 contains 12 residues. Germline V gives CDR1 LNHDA, CDR2 SQIVND (reference sequence). V was cut by 6 bases and J by 4 bases, with 9 bases left in between. The CDR3 protein is CASSQGGTEAFF. The CDR3 DNA sequence: TGTGCCAGTAGCCAGGGTGGCACTGAAGCTTTCTTT.

V is TRBV30 and J is TRBJ1-2; D is uncertain. This CDR3 contains 13 residues. CDR1 and CDR2 from the germline V gene are GTSNPN and SVGIG (reference sequence). Trimming shortened V by 7 bases and J by 5 bases, and 17 bases separated the two germline ends. CDR3 sequence reads: CALLRGGAYGYTF. The CDR3 DNA reads TGTGCCTTACTTCGGGGAGGAGCTTATGGCTACACCTTC.

V is TRBV4-2 and J is TRBJ2-3, with 11 bases that match TRBD2. CDR1 is LGHNA and CDR2 is YNFKEQ in the germline V gene. The CDR3 is made up of 17 amino acids. Losses at the gene ends were 0 bases for V and 5 bases for J; bases not matched to a gene: 7. CDR3 sequence reads: CASSQDLAGGPGDTQYF. The DNA for the CDR3 is TGTGCCAGCAGCCAAGATTTAGCGGGAGGGCCCGGAGATACGCAGTATTTT.

This clone has a handful of counts. The J gene is TRBJ2-5, the V gene TRBV11-1; TRBD1 might be the D (8 bases). The CDR3 covers 15 residues. From germline, CDR1 is SGHAT and CDR2 FQDESV (reference sequence). Deletions cut 4 bases from V and 9 bases from J, with 21 bases between. The CDR3 sequence is CASSYQTGEGEAQYF. The CDR3 DNA sequence: TGTGCCAGCAGCTACCAGACAGGGGAGGGGGAGGCCCAGTACTTC.

This clone was seen a handful of times. V is TRBV19 and J is TRBJ2-7, with D possibly matching TRBD1 (6 bases). CDR1 is LNHDA, CDR2 SQIVND, per germline (reference sequence). V lost 5 bases, J lost 5 bases, and 13 bases lay in between. This CDR3 has 13 residues. Written as DNA, the CDR3 is TGTGCCAGTAGTGTGCTCAGGGGCAACGAGCAGTACTTC. Protein sequence: CASSVLRGNEQYF.

This chain joins TRBV1 and TRBJ2-7; the table's D call of TRBD2 was not tested on the DNA. TRBV1 is a pseudogene locus. CDR3 length equals 17 residues. As DNA, the CDR3 is TGCACCAGCAGCCAACTTACCGGGACTAGCGTATCCTACGAGCAGTACTTC. Its translation: CTSSQLTGTSVSYEQYF.

The V call is TRBV2, the J call TRBJ1-2, with a tentative D call TRBD1 (6 bases). The germline gives CDR1 SNHLY, CDR2 FYNNEI. The CDR3 has 12 residues. The V end lost 8 bases, the J end lost 7 bases, and 14 bases lay between the germline ends. The chain's CDR3 is CASQAGAGGYTF. In DNA form, the CDR3 reads TGTGCCAGCCAGGCAGGGGCCGGTGGCTACACCTTC.

This clone was counted between two and nine times. The chain links TRBV5-8 to TRBJ2-2; 7 nucleotides agree with TRBD1. The CDR3 extends over 15 amino acids. The J segment lost 4 bases and the V segment lost 2 bases, leaving 5 bases of the junction unmatched. Per germline, CDR1 SGHTS and CDR2 YDEGEE. The CDR3 DNA sequence: TGTGCCAGCAGCTTTGACAGGGTGGGCACCGGGGAGCTGTTTTTT. Its protein is CASSFDRVGTGELFF.

The chain has TRBV4-1 and TRBJ2-1; TRBD2 agrees at 9 bases. Germline CDR1 MGHRA, CDR2 YSYEKL. With 5 bases clipped from V and 2 bases from J, the junction kept 10 bases outside the gene matches. This CDR3 region has 17 residues. This CDR3 reads CASSVSFRGRAYNEQFF. The CDR3 DNA reads as TGCGCCAGCAGCGTAAGCTTTCGCGGGAGGGCCTACAATGAGCAGTTCTTC.

This sequence joins TRBV19 and TRBJ1-5; the D gene is possibly TRBD1 (5 bases). The CDR3 has 17 residues. Trimming shortened V by 1 base and J by 4 bases, and 17 bases separated the two germline ends. CDR1 is LNHDA, CDR2 SQIVND, per germline (reference sequence). The CDR3 DNA is TGTGCCAGTAGTATAGGGACGGGGGGGGGTTGGAATCAGCCCCAGCATTTT. Protein sequence: CASSIGTGGGWNQPQHF.

The chain links TRBV5-4 to TRBJ2-1, with 10 bases fitting TRBD2. The CDR3 loop spans 16 amino acids. Germline V gene data show CDR1 as SGHNT and CDR2 as YYREEE (reference sequence). V trimming: 4 bases; J trimming: 8 bases; junction bases outside the gene matches: 12. CDR3 in amino acids: CASSLKSGGATDEQFF. The CDR3 bases are TGTGCCAGCAGCCTTAAGAGCGGGGGGGCCACCGATGAGCAGTTCTTC. The variable domain in full, with the rest retrieved from reference TRBV5-4 and TRBJ2-1, is ETGVTQSPTHLIKTRGQQVTLRCSSQSGHNTVSWYQQALGQGPQFIFQYYREEENGRGNFPPRFSGLQFPNYSSELNVNALELDDSALYLCASSLKSGGATDEQFFGPGTRLTVL.

J is TRBJ2-7 and V is TRBV19; a possible D gene is TRBD1 (5 bases). This CDR3 is 14 amino acids long. V was trimmed by 5 bases and J by 2 bases, leaving 13 bases between them. Looked up from germline, CDR1 is LNHDA and CDR2 is SQIVND (reference sequence). Written as DNA, the CDR3 is TGTGCCAGTAGTCCCCAGGGCCCGACCTACGAGCAGTACTTC. This gives the protein CASSPQGPTYEQYF. The whole variable domain, filled in from reference TRBV19 and TRBJ2-7, reads DGGITQSPKYLFRKEGQNVTLSCEQNLNHDAMYWYRQDPGQGLRLIYYSQIVNDFQKGDIAEGYSVSREKKESFPLTVTSAQKNPTAFYLCASSPQGPTYEQYFGPGTRLTVT.

The rearrangement uses TRBV28 and TRBJ2-7, with D tentatively TRBD2 (5 bases). The CDR3 sequence is 14 residues long. Deletions cut 8 bases from V and 0 bases from J, with 14 bases between. Germline V gene sequence: CDR1 MDHEN, CDR2 SYDVKM. CDR3 region: CASRGLIYSYEQYF. The DNA for the CDR3 is TGTGCCAGCCGCGGACTTATCTACTCCTACGAGCAGTACTTC.